The clone carrying this T cell receptor beta chain was observed a handful of times. The data are from a study of blood T cell repertoires in COVID-19. Study background: The origin of the acute and convalescent COVID-19 samples was the United States, Italy and Spain. From T cells, B-cell-depleted T cells, or PBMCs came the material, which was cDNA or gDNA.

The CDR3 has 14 residues. Germline V gene data show CDR1 as MDHEN and CDR2 as SYDVKM. The J segment lost 9 bases and the V segment lost 5 bases, leaving 6 bases of the junction unmatched. In the authors' workflow: Reference gene primers were amplified, and this amplification served to estimate nucleated cell counts. Only in-frame clones appear in the TCRdb table, and some are missing; sequencing was by immunoSEQ multiplex PCR. The V and J calls and clone size come from that table; D and trimming were worked out from the DNA. The sample includes roughly 32,000 clones, more than 70% of them seen just once.

This receptor was identified in an older man with active or convalescent COVID-19. The V and J genes are TRBV28 and TRBJ1-6, with 8 bases matching TRBD1. Specimen: peripheral blood. The CDR3 DNA reads as TGTGCCAGCAGTCCCTCGGACAGGGTTTCACCCCTCCACTTT. Translation gives CASSPSDRVSPLHF. The complete variable domain, with remaining parts taken from reference TRBV28 and TRBJ1-6, reads DVKVTQSSRYLVKRTGEKVFLECVQDMDHENMFWYRQDPGLGLRLIYFSYDVKMKEKGDIPEGYSVSREKKERFSLILESASTNQTSMYLCASSPSDRVSPLHFGNGTRLTVT.